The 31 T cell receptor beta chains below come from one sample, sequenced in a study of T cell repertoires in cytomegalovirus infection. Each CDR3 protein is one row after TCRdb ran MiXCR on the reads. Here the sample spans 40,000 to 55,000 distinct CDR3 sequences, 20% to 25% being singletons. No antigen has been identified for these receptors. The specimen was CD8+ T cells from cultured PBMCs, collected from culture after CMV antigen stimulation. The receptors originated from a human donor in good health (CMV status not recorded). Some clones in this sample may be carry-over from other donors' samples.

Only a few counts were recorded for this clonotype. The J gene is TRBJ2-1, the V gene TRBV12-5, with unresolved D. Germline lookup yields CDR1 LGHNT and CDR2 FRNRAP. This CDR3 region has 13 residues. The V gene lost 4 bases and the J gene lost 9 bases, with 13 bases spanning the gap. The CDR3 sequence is CASGSWGKGEQFF. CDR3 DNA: TGTGCTAGTGGTTCATGGGGTAAGGGTGAGCAGTTCTTC.

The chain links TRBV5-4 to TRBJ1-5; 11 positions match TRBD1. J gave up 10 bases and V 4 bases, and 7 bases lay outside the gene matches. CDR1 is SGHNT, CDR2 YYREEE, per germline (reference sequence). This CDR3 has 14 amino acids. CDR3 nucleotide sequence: TGTGCCAGCAGCCAGGACAGGGGGCCGTCTCCCCAGCATTTT. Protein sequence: CASSQDRGPSPQHF.

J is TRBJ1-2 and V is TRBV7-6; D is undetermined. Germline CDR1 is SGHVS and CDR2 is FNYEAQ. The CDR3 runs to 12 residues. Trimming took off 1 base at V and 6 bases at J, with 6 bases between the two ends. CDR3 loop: CASSLEVDGYTF. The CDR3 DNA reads TGTGCCAGCAGCTTAGAGGTTGATGGCTACACCTTC.

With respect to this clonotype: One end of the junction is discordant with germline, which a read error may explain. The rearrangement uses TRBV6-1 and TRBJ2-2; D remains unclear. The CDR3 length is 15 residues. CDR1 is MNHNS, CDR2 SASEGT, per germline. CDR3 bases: TGTGCCGGCAGTTGGGTGGAACCGAACACCGGGGAGCTGTTTTTT. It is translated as CAGSWVEPNTGELFF.

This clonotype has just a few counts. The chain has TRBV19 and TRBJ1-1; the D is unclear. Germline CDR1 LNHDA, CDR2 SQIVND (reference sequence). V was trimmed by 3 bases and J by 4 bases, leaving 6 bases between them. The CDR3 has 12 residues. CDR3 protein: CASSIWGTEAFF. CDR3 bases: TGTGCCAGTAGTATTTGGGGCACTGAAGCTTTCTTT.

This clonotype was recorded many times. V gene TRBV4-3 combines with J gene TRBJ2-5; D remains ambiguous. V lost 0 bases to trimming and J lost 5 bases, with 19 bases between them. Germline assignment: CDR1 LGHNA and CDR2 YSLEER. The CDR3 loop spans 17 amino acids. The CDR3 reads CASSQDITRTGSETQYF. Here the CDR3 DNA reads TGCGCCAGCAGCCAAGATATAACGCGTACCGGATCCGAGACCCAGTACTTC.

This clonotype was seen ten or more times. In DNA, the CDR3 is TGTGCCAGCAGCCGGGACACTTACACTGAAGCTTTCTTT. Its translation is CASSRDTYTEAFF. The rearrangement uses TRBV6-2 or TRBV6-3 and TRBJ1-1, with a possible D match to TRBD1 (6 bases). The CDR3 totals 13 residues. The germline V gene has CDR1 MNHEY and CDR2 SVGEGT. V lost 6 bases to trimming and J lost 3 bases, with 11 bases between them.

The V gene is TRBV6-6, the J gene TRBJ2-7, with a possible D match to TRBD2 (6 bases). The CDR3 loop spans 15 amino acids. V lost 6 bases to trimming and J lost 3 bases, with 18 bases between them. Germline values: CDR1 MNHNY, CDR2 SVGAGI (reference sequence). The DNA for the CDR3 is TGTGCCAGCAGCTTCCGGGACTCCTACTTCTACGAGCAGTACTTC. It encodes CASSFRDSYFYEQYF.

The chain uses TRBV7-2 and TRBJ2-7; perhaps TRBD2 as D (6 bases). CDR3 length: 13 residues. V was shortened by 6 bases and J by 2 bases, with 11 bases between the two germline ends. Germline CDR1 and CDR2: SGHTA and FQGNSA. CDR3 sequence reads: CASSSGRTYEQYF. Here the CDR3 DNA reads TGTGCCAGCAGTAGCGGACGGACCTACGAGCAGTACTTC.

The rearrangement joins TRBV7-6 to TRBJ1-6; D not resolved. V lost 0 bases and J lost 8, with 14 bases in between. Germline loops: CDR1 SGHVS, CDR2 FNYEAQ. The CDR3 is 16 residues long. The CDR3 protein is CASSLAVGREDSPLHF. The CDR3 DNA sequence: TGTGCCAGCAGCTTAGCCGTGGGTAGGGAGGATTCACCCCTCCACTTT. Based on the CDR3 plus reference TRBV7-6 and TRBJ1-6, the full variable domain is GAGVSQSPRYKVTKRGQDVALRCDPISGHVSLYWYRQALGQGPEFLTYFNYEAQQDKSGLPNDRFSAERPEGSISTLTIQRTEQRDSAMYRCASSLAVGREDSPLHFGNGTRLTVT.

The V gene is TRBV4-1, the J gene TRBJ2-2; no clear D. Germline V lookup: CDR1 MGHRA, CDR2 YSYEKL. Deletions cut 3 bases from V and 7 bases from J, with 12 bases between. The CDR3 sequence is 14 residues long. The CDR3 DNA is TGCGCCAGCAGCCAGTCGAGTCTAATCGGGGAGCTGTTTTTT. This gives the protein CASSQSSLIGELFF.

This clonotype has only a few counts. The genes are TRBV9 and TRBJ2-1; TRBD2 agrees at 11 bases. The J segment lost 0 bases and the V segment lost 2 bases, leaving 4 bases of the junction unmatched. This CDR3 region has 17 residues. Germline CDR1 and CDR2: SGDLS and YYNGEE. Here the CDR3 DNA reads TGTGCCAGCAGCGTGGGGACTAGCGGAGGCTCCTACAATGAGCAGTTCTTC. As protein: CASSVGTSGGSYNEQFF. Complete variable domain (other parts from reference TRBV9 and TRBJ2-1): DSGVTQTPKHLITATGQRVTLRCSPRSGDLSVYWYQQSLDQGLQFLIQYYNGEERAKGNILERFSAQQFPDLHSELNLSSLELGDSALYFCASSVGTSGGSYNEQFFGPGTRLTVL.

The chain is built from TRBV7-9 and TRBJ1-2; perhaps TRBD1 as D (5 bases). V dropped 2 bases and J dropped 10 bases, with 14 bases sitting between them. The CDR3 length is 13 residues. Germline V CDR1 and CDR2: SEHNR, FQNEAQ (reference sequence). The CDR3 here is CASSLPRGDDYTF. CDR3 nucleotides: TGTGCCAGCAGCTTACCCCGCGGGGACGACTACACCTTC. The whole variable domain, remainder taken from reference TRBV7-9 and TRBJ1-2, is DTGVSQNPRHKITKRGQNVTFRCDPISEHNRLYWYRQTLGQGPEFLTYFQNEAQLEKSRLLSDRFSAERPKGSFSTLEIQRTEQGDSAMYLCASSLPRGDDYTFGSGTRLTVV.

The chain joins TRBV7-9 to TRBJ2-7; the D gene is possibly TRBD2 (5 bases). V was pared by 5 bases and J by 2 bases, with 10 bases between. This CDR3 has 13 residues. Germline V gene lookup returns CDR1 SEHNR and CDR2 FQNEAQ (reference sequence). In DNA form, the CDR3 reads TGTGCCAGCAGCCAGGCCGGGACCTACGAGCAGTACTTC. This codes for CASSQAGTYEQYF.

In nucleotides, the CDR3 is TGTGCCAGCAGTTACAGGGTCGACACTGAAGCTTTCTTT. This codes for CASSYRVDTEAFF. This chain joins TRBV6-6 and TRBJ1-1; the D is unclear. Trimming stripped 2 bases from V and 3 bases from J, with 7 bases between. This CDR3 has 13 amino acids. Germline CDR1 MNHNY, CDR2 SVGAGI (reference sequence).

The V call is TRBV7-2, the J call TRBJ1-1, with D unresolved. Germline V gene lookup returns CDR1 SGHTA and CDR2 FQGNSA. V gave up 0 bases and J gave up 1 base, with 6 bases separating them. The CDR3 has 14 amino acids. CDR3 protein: CASSLATGNTEAFF. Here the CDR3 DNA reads TGTGCCAGCAGCTTAGCGACGGGGAACACTGAAGCTTTCTTT.

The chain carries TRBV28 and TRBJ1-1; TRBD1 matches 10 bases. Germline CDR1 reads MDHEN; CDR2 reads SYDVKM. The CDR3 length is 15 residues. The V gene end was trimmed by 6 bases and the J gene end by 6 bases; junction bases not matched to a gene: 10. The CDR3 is CASRPPGQGRPEAFF. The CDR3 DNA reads TGTGCCAGCAGGCCACCGGGACAGGGGAGACCTGAAGCTTTCTTT.

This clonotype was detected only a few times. As DNA, the CDR3 is TGTGCCAGCAGCTTAGTGGACCCGGGAACCTATAATTCACCCCTCCACTTT. Its translation: CASSLVDPGTYNSPLHF. The rearrangement joins TRBV7-8 to TRBJ1-6; no firm D call. Trimming left V 1 base short and J 2 bases short, with 12 bases between. CDR1 is SGHVS and CDR2 is FQNEAQ in the germline V gene. CDR3 length: 17 amino acids.

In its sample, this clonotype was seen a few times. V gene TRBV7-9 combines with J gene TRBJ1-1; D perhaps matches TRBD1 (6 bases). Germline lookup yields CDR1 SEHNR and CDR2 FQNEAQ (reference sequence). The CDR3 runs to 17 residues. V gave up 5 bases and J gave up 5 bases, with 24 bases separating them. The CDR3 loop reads CASSLPSRAEGDTEAFF. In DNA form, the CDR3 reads TGTGCCAGCAGCCTCCCGTCCCGTGCGGAGGGGGATACTGAAGCTTTCTTT. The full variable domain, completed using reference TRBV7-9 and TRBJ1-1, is DTGVSQNPRHKITKRGQNVTFRCDPISEHNRLYWYRQTLGQGPEFLTYFQNEAQLEKSRLLSDRFSAERPKGSFSTLEIQRTEQGDSAMYLCASSLPSRAEGDTEAFFGQGTRLTVV.

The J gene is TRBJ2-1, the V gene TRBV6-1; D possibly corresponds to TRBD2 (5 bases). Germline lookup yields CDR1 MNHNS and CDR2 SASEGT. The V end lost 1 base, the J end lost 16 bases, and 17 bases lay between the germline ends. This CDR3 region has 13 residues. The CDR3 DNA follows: TGTGCCAGCAGTGAAGGGCTTAGAGACTCGGGATTCTTC. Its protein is CASSEGLRDSGFF.

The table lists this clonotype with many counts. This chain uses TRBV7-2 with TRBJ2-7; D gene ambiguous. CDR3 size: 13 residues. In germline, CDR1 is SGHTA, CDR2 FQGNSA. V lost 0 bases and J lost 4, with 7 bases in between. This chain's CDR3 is CASSLALDYEQYF. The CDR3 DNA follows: TGTGCCAGCAGCTTAGCCCTCGATTACGAGCAGTACTTC.

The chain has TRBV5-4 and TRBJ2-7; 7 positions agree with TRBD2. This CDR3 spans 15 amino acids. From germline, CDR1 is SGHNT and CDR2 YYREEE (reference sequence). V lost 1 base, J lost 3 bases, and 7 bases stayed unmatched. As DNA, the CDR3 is TGTGCCAGCAGCTTGTATGCGGGAGCCGACTACGAGCAGTACTTC. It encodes CASSLYAGADYEQYF.

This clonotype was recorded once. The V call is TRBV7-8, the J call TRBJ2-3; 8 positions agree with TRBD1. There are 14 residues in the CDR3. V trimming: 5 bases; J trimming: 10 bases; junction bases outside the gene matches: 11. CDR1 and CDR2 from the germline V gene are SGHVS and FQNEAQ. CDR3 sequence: CASSPPYSTGAQYF. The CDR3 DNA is TGTGCCAGCAGCCCGCCATACTCGACAGGGGCGCAGTATTTT.

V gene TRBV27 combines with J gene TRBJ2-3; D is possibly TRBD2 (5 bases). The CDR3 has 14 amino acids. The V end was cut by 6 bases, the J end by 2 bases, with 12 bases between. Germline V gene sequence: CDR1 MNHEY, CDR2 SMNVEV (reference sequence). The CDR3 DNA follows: TGTGCCAGCAGCCCGGGATTTCCCACAGATACGCAGTATTTT. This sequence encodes CASSPGFPTDTQYF.

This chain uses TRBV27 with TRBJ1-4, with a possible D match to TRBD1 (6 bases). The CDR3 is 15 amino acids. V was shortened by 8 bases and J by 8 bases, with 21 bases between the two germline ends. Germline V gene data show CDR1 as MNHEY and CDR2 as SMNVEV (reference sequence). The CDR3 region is CASSQGGSPSEKLFF. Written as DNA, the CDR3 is TGTGCCAGCTCCCAAGGGGGATCCCCCTCCGAAAAACTGTTTTTT.

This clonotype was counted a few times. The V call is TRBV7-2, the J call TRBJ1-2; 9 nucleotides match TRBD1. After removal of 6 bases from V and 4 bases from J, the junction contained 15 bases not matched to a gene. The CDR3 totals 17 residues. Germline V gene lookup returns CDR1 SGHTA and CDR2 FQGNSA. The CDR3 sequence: CASSLLSGTGKGYGYTF. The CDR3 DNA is TGTGCCAGCAGTTTACTCTCCGGGACAGGGAAGGGCTATGGCTACACCTTC.

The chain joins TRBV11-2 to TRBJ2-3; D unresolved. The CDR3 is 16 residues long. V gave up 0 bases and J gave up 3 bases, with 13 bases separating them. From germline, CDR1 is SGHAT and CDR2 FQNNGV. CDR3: CASSLDWALPTDTQYF. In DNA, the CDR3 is TGTGCCAGCAGCTTAGACTGGGCGCTTCCTACAGATACGCAGTATTTT. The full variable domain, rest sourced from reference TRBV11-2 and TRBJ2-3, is EAGVAQSPRYKIIEKRQSVAFWCNPISGHATLYWYQQILGQGPKLLIQFQNNGVVDDSQLPKDRFSAERLKGVDSTLKIQPAKLEDSAVYLCASSLDWALPTDTQYFGPGTRLTVL.

The CDR3 region is CASSLRGAPPQETQYF. CDR3 nucleotide sequence: TGTGCCAGCAGCTTAAGGGGGGCACCCCCCCAAGAGACCCAGTACTTC. V gene TRBV7-2 combines with J gene TRBJ2-5; D tentatively fits TRBD1 or TRBD2 (6 bases each). V was pared by 2 bases and J by 1 base, with 14 bases between. Germline V lookup: CDR1 SGHTA, CDR2 FQGNSA. CDR3 size: 16 residues.

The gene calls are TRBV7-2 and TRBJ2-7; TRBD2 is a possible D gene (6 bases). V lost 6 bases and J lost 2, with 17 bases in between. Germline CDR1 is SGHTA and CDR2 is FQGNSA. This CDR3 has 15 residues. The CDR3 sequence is CASRDASVYTYEQYF. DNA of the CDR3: TGTGCCAGCAGAGATGCTAGCGTTTATACCTACGAGCAGTACTTC. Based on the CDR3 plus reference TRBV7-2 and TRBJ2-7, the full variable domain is GAGVSQSPSNKVTEKGKDVELRCDPISGHTALYWYRQSLGQGLEFLIYFQGNSAPDKSGLPSDRFSAERTGGSVSTLTIQRTQQEDSAVYLCASRDASVYTYEQYFGPGTRLTVT.

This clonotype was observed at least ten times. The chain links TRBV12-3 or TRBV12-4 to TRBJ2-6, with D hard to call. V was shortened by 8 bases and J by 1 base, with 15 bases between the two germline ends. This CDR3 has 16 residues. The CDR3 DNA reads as TGTGCCAGCTCGGCCGTTGCCGATTCTGGGGCCAACGTCCTGACTTTC. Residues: CASSAVADSGANVLTF.

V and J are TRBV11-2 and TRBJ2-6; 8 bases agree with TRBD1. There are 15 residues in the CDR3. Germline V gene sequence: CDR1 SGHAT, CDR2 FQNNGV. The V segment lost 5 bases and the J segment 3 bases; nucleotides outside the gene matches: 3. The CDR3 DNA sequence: TGTGCCAGCAGCGCCGGACAGGGTGGGGCCAACGTCCTGACTTTC. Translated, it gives CASSAGQGGANVLTF.